Presented here are 14 T cell receptor beta chains from one specimen sequenced in a study of T cells in women clearing cervical HPV infection (dated by TCRdb to the late 2010s). Libraries came from the immunoSEQ multiplex PCR assay. What TCRdb holds here is the immuneACCESS table cut down to in-frame rearrangements. Part of the clones is not present; checked against another copy, under half of the missing clones reflect an unresolved V gene, and the others are unexplained. This sample's table lists some 30,000 clones. 7.8% of the sample goes to the ten largest clones. Sequencing input: blood buffy coat. The receptors come from a woman between 18 and 70 years old with a cervical HPV16 infection that either progressed to CIN3+ or cleared (not recorded which).

About this clone itself: The CDR3 end lies 3 residues beyond the end of the read and is filled in from the germline J gene. The rearrangement joins TRBV11-1 to TRBJ1-1; D is unclear. The CDR3 is 13 residues long. Germline lookup yields CDR1 SGHAT and CDR2 FQDESV (reference sequence). This CDR3 is CASSLGSNNEAFF. CDR3 DNA, as far as it was read: TGTGCCAGCAGCTTAGGGTCCAACAACGAA.

The CDR3 bases that were read are TGTGCCAGCAGTACCCGACAGGGGCTCACTGAA. This encodes CASSTRQGLTE. The entire CDR3 is CASSTRQGLTEAFF. The genes are TRBV2 and TRBJ1-1; 8 nucleotides line up with TRBD1. The CDR3 is cut off 3 residues early in the read; its end comes from the germline J gene. The CDR3 length is 14 residues. J lost 4 bases, V lost 5 bases, and 6 bases had no gene match. Per germline, CDR1 SNHLY and CDR2 FYNNEI.

CDR3 protein: CASSPIRETYEAFF. CDR3 DNA, as far as it was read: TGTGCCAGCAGCCCTATCAGGGAAACCTACGAG. The chain has TRBV7-9 and TRBJ1-1; TRBD1 is a possible D gene (5 bases). The CDR3 end is not reached by the read, which stops 3 residues before it; the germline J gene fills it in. The germline gives CDR1 SEHNR, CDR2 FQNEAQ (reference sequence). The CDR3 is made up of 14 amino acids.

The CDR3 bases that were read are TGTGCCAGCAGCATAGGACTAGCGAGGAGCTCCTACGAG. This codes for CASSIGLARSSYE. The whole CDR3 protein reads CASSIGLARSSYEQYF. The J gene is TRBJ2-7, the V gene TRBV5-4; 9 nucleotides agree with TRBD2. The read terminates 3 residues before the CDR3 end, so the remaining end is supplied by the germline J gene. Trimming cost V 4 bases and J 0 bases; bases outside gene matches: 8. Germline CDR1 is SGHNT and CDR2 is YYREEE (reference sequence). CDR3 size: 16 residues.

Turning to this clone: Read sequence stops 3 residues before the CDR3 end, and the germline J gene provides the missing end. The chain links TRBV19 to TRBJ2-7, with 9 bases that match TRBD1. The V segment lost 6 bases and the J segment 2 bases; nucleotides outside the gene matches: 5. The germline gives CDR1 LNHDA, CDR2 SQIVND (reference sequence). The CDR3 sequence is 14 residues long. CDR3 region: CASSPGTGTYEQYF. Partial CDR3 DNA: TGTGCCAGTAGCCCAGGGACAGGGACCTACGAG.

With regard to this clone: The read terminates 3 residues ahead of where the CDR3 ends, so the germline J gene completes it. This sequence joins TRBV11-3 and TRBJ2-1, with TRBD2 as a possible D gene (6 bases). Germline values: CDR1 SGHNT, CDR2 YENEEA. The ends were cut back, 5 bases at V and 5 bases at J, with 13 bases in the middle. This CDR3 spans 14 amino acids. The part of the CDR3 DNA that was read is TGTGCCAGCAGCCTCTACGGGGGAGACAATGAG. Translated, it gives CASSLYGGDNE. The complete CDR3 reads CASSLYGGDNEQFF.

A note on this clone: Read data end 3 residues before the CDR3 end; the end is taken from the germline J gene. This chain uses TRBV2 with TRBJ2-2, with 15 nucleotides matching TRBD2. The V segment lost 6 bases and the J segment 6 bases; nucleotides outside the gene matches: 2. The CDR3 is 15 amino acids. Germline V gene lookup returns CDR1 SNHLY and CDR2 FYNNEI. The part of the CDR3 DNA that was read is TGTGCCAGCAGGGGACTAGCGGGGGGCCCCGGGGAG. This codes for CASRGLAGGPGE. The whole CDR3 sequence reads CASRGLAGGPGELFF.

With regard to this clone: Read sequence stops 3 residues before the CDR3 end, and the germline J gene provides the missing end. The V gene is TRBV10-3, the J gene TRBJ1-1, with TRBD1 matching over 7 bases. Germline assignment: CDR1 ENHRY and CDR2 SYGVKD. The CDR3 has 12 amino acids. V shed 11 bases, J shed 0 bases, and the junction held 3 bases outside the gene matches. CDR3 DNA, as far as it was read: TGTGCCTCTCAGGGGGTGAACACTGAA. Amino acids: CASQGVNTE. The whole CDR3 region reads CASQGVNTEAFF.

Turning to this clone: Read sequence stops 3 residues before the CDR3 end, and the germline J gene provides the missing end. This rearrangement joins TRBV6-2 or TRBV6-3 to TRBJ2-3; 7 bases are a match to TRBD1. V was pared by 2 bases and J by 4 bases, with 6 bases of the junction left unmatched. Germline V gene sequence: CDR1 MNHEY, CDR2 SVGEGT. The CDR3 is 15 amino acids. The DNA read from the CDR3 is TGTGCCAGCAGTTACCCCAACAGGGGTGCAGATACG. Translation: CASSYPNRGADT. The full CDR3 protein reads CASSYPNRGADTQYF.

About this clone itself: The CDR3 end falls 3 residues outside the read, so it is completed with the germline J gene. The chain couples TRBV2 to TRBJ1-2; D remains ambiguous. CDR3 length: 15 amino acids. Per germline, CDR1 SNHLY and CDR2 FYNNEI. CDR3 bases read: TGTGCCAGCAGTGCGGACTTTCCGAGCTCCTACGAC. Encoded protein: CASSADFPSSYD. In full, the CDR3 is CASSADFPSSYDYTF.

Of note for this clone: The read is 3 residues too short to cover the CDR3 end, so that end is filled in from the germline J gene. This chain connects TRBV7-2 to TRBJ1-4, with D possibly being TRBD1 (5 bases). V was trimmed by 5 bases and J by 5 bases, leaving 15 bases between them. The CDR3 contains 15 residues. Germline values: CDR1 SGHTA, CDR2 FQGNSA. The CDR3 region is CASSPQGRRNEKLFF. The sequenced part of the CDR3 DNA is TGTGCCAGCAGCCCCCAGGGAAGGAGGAATGAAAAA.

CDR3 DNA (partial): TGTGCCAGCAGCCCCAGGGGGGACTCCACAGATACC. Amino acid sequence: CASSPRGDSTDT. The entire CDR3 sequence reads CASSPRGDSTDTQYF. The gene calls are TRBV11-2 and TRBJ2-5; possibly TRBD1 for D (7 bases). The read comes to an end 3 residues before the CDR3 does, leaving the germline J gene to fill in the end. Germline V gene sequence: CDR1 SGHAT, CDR2 FQNNGV. The CDR3 totals 15 residues.

Turning to this clone: Sequencing ends 3 residues short of the CDR3 end; the germline J gene provides the rest. The chain joins TRBV7-8 to TRBJ2-3; 12 bases agree with TRBD2. The V and J ends lost 5 bases and 3 bases, in that order; junction bases with no gene match: 3. The length of the CDR3 is 15 residues. Germline V gene lookup returns CDR1 SGHVS and CDR2 FQNEAQ. The CDR3 reads CASSPSGGETDTQYF. CDR3 DNA, as far as it was read: TGTGCCAGCAGCCCTAGCGGGGGGGAAACAGATACG.

Worth noting for this clone: The read halts 3 residues ahead of the CDR3 end, with the missing end drawn from the germline J gene. V usage is TRBV20-1 and J usage is TRBJ2-6; D is undetermined. The CDR3 consists of 16 residues. The germline V and J ends were trimmed by 3 bases and 1 base, with 13 bases remaining between them. Germline V gives CDR1 DFQATT, CDR2 SNEGSKA (reference sequence). CDR3 in amino acids: CSASSFTGSGANVLTF. The sequenced part of the CDR3 DNA is TGCAGTGCTAGTAGCTTTACTGGGTCTGGGGCCAACGTC.